This TCR beta chain was observed in a study of shared clonotypes between healthy human individuals. Assay used: immunoSEQ multiplex PCR; TCRdb lists only in-frame clones, some missing. Of 2 million to 3 million clones listed, approximately 90% are singletons. Deletions cut 2 bases from V and 2 bases from J, with 8 bases between. The CDR3 runs 14 residues. From germline, CDR1 is SGHKS and CDR2 YYEKEE (reference sequence). The source of this sequence is a young man in good health. Sequencing was performed on naive CD4+ T cells sorted from blood. This sample's subset: CD45RA+ positively selected. The rearrangement uses TRBV5-5 and TRBJ1-3, with a tentative D call TRBD1 (5 bases). The CDR3 spells CASSLSGTGNTIYF. CDR3 coding DNA: TGTGCCAGCAGCTTATCAGGGACTGGAAACACCATATATTTT.